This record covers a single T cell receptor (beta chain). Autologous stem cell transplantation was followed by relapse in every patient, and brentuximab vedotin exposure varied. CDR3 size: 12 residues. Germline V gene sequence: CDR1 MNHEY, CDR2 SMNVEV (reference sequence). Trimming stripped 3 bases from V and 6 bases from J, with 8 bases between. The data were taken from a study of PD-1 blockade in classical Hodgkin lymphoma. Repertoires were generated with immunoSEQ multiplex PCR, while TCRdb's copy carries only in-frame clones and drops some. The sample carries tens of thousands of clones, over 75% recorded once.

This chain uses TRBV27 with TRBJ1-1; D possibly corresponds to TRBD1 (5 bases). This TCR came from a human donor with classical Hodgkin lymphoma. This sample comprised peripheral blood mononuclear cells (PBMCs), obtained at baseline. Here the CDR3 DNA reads TGTGCCAGCAGTTTTGGGGGGGCTGAAGCTTTCTTT. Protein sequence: CASSFGGAEAFF.